Each of the 26 T cell receptor beta chains below was sequenced from the same sample in a study of shared clonotypes between healthy human individuals. Profiled with immunoSEQ multiplex PCR; TCRdb holds only in-frame clones, not every one. The table records approximately 100,000 clones, around 71% of them present only once. The specimen sequenced was memory CD8+ T cells sorted from blood. The subset denotes: CD45RO+ cells pooled with CCR7-negative TemRA cells. All receptors derive from a woman aged 25 to 39 in good health.

J is TRBJ2-6 and V is TRBV11-2; D unclear. The germline V gene has CDR1 SGHAT and CDR2 FQNNGV. Trimming took off 1 base at V and 0 bases at J, with 10 bases between the two ends. The CDR3 loop spans 17 amino acids. The CDR3 DNA reads TGTGCCAGCAGCTTAGTTGCAGCGAGCTCTGGGGCCAACGTCCTGACTTTC. It encodes CASSLVAASSGANVLTF. Complete variable domain (other parts from reference TRBV11-2 and TRBJ2-6): EAGVAQSPRYKIIEKRQSVAFWCNPISGHATLYWYQQILGQGPKLLIQFQNNGVVDDSQLPKDRFSAERLKGVDSTLKIQPAKLEDSAVYLCASSLVAASSGANVLTFGAGSRLTVL.

The chain joins TRBV10-3 to TRBJ2-3; no firm D call. V was shortened by 0 bases and J by 6 bases, with 7 bases between the two germline ends. Per germline, CDR1 ENHRY and CDR2 SYGVKD. The CDR3 has 13 residues. CDR3 loop: CAISESRPDTQYF. CDR3 nucleotides: TGTGCCATCAGTGAGTCTCGACCGGATACGCAGTATTTT.

The genes are TRBV13 and TRBJ2-2; 11 nucleotides align to TRBD2. The CDR3 loop spans 18 amino acids. The junction had 8 bases not matched to a gene; V was cut back by 5 bases and J by 0 bases. Germline CDR1 and CDR2: PRHDT and FYEKMQ (reference sequence). The CDR3 nucleotides read TGTGCCAGCAGCGCGATAGTAGCGGGAGGGTCGAACACCGGGGAGCTGTTTTTT. Amino acid sequence: CASSAIVAGGSNTGELFF. Full variable domain (rest looked up from reference TRBV13 and TRBJ2-2): AAGVIQSPRHLIKEKRETATLKCYPIPRHDTVYWYQQGPGQDPQFLISFYEKMQSDKGSIPDRFSAQQFSDYHSELNMSSLELGDSALYFCASSAIVAGGSNTGELFFGEGSRLTVL.

This clone has just a few counts. The J gene is TRBJ1-1, the V gene TRBV28; D may be TRBD1 (6 bases). The V end was cut by 1 base, the J end by 0 bases, with 12 bases between. This CDR3 contains 16 residues. Germline V CDR1 and CDR2: MDHEN, SYDVKM. The DNA for the CDR3 is TGTGCCAGCAGTTTATTTCAGGGGACCATGAACACTGAAGCTTTCTTT. This translates into CASSLFQGTMNTEAFF. The complete variable domain, with remaining parts taken from reference TRBV28 and TRBJ1-1, reads DVKVTQSSRYLVKRTGEKVFLECVQDMDHENMFWYRQDPGLGLRLIYFSYDVKMKEKGDIPEGYSVSREKKERFSLILESASTNQTSMYLCASSLFQGTMNTEAFFGQGTRLTVV.

DNA of the CDR3: TGTGCCAGCAGCCAAGGACTAGCGGGAGGTGCGGATACGCAGTATTTT. This encodes CASSQGLAGGADTQYF. The gene calls are TRBV11-2 and TRBJ2-3, with TRBD2 identical over 14 bases. In germline, CDR1 is SGHAT, CDR2 FQNNGV. The CDR3 loop spans 16 amino acids. V lost 5 bases and J lost 6; bases outside the gene matches: 7.

The gene calls are TRBV27 and TRBJ2-7; D unresolved. The CDR3 consists of 15 residues. The V and J ends lost 3 bases and 2 bases respectively, with 14 bases between them. Germline V lookup: CDR1 MNHEY, CDR2 SMNVEV (reference sequence). The CDR3 bases are TGTGCCAGCAGTTTTAGGCCCGAGCCCGCCTACGAGCAGTACTTC. It codes for CASSFRPEPAYEQYF.

The rearrangement joins TRBV6-1 to TRBJ1-2; D unclear. V shed 2 bases and J shed 4 bases, with 14 bases lying between them. The CDR3 runs to 15 residues. From germline, CDR1 is MNHNS and CDR2 SASEGT. CDR3 in DNA: TGTGCCAGCAGTGAACGCGGGGATGGAAGCTATGGCTACACCTTC. It yields the protein CASSERGDGSYGYTF.

The chain combines TRBV2 with TRBJ1-1; D is unresolved. This CDR3 has 12 amino acids. Trimming left V 8 bases short and J 1 base short, with 8 bases between. Germline assignment: CDR1 SNHLY and CDR2 FYNNEI. This CDR3 reads CASRPRNTEAFF. The CDR3 DNA reads as TGTGCCAGCCGACCGAGGAACACTGAAGCTTTCTTT.

The chain joins TRBV11-2 to TRBJ2-7, with TRBD2 as a possible D gene (5 bases). Germline CDR1 reads SGHAT; CDR2 reads FQNNGV. The CDR3 length is 13 residues. V gave up 4 bases and J gave up 4 bases, with 11 bases separating them. CDR3 nucleotide sequence: TGTGCCAGCAGCTCGGCGGGCCCTTACGAGCAGTACTTC. It translates to CASSSAGPYEQYF.

The rearrangement uses TRBV15 and TRBJ2-2, with D possibly matching TRBD1 (6 bases). Germline values: CDR1 LNHNV, CDR2 YYDKDF (reference sequence). Trimming cost V 6 bases and J 5 bases, with 19 bases left between them. This CDR3 has 16 amino acids. This CDR3 reads CATRHSKTGPTGELFF. As DNA, the CDR3 is TGTGCCACCAGACACAGTAAGACAGGTCCTACCGGGGAGCTGTTTTTT.

A word on this clone: This same CDR3 is encoded by further DNA sequences in the sample. The CDR3 DNA follows: TGTGCCAGCAGGGGTGGGGAGCCCTACGAGCAGTACTTC. It specifies CASRGGEPYEQYF. This sequence joins TRBV2 and TRBJ2-7, with a possible D match to TRBD2 (5 bases). This CDR3 spans 13 amino acids. Germline V gene sequence: CDR1 SNHLY, CDR2 FYNNEI. V lost 6 bases to trimming and J lost 2 bases, with 11 bases between them.

This rearrangement joins TRBV2 to TRBJ2-7; tentatively, D is TRBD1 (6 bases). Germline assignment: CDR1 SNHLY and CDR2 FYNNEI. Trimming removed 4 bases at V and 6 bases at J, with 10 bases between. The CDR3 sequence is 12 residues long. The chain's CDR3 is CASSVWDIEQYF. CDR3 nucleotides: TGTGCCAGCAGTGTTTGGGACATCGAGCAGTACTTC.

The chain joins TRBV6-5 to TRBJ2-3; TRBD2 is a possible D gene (5 bases). V was trimmed by 7 bases and J by 3 bases, leaving 17 bases between them. The CDR3 runs to 15 residues. The germline V gene encodes CDR1 MNHEY and CDR2 SVGAGI. This chain's CDR3 is CASTARALRTDTQYF. The CDR3 bases are TGTGCCAGCACGGCGCGGGCGCTCCGGACAGATACGCAGTATTTT.

This clone was detected a few times. The DNA for the CDR3 is TGTGCCACAGGGAGTAGCTTTAGCTCCTACAATGAGCAGTTCTTC. This gives the protein CATGSSFSSYNEQFF. The V and J genes are TRBV6-4 and TRBJ2-1; either TRBD1 or TRBD2 may supply D (5 bases each). The CDR3 is 15 amino acids. The germline V and J ends were trimmed by 10 bases and 0 bases, with 16 bases remaining between them. Germline V CDR1 and CDR2: MRHNA, SNTAGT.

This clone was seen ten or more times. The V and J genes are TRBV15 and TRBJ2-4; 8 bases are shared with TRBD2. CDR1 is LNHNV, CDR2 YYDKDF, per germline (reference sequence). CDR3 length equals 16 residues. V trimming: 1 base; J trimming: 0 bases; junction bases outside the gene matches: 2. The CDR3 sequence: CATSRGREGAKNIQYF. The CDR3 bases are TGTGCCACCAGCAGAGGACGGGAGGGAGCCAAAAACATTCAGTACTTC.

This clone was seen a few times. The chain has TRBV27 and TRBJ1-4; D uncertain. This CDR3 contains 14 residues. V lost 1 base and J 0 bases, leaving 3 bases between the germline ends. The germline V gene encodes CDR1 MNHEY and CDR2 SMNVEV (reference sequence). CDR3 DNA sequence: TGTGCCAGCAGTTTATGGGCAACTAATGAAAAACTGTTTTTT. Translating gives CASSLWATNEKLFF.

The V gene is TRBV27, the J gene TRBJ2-1; 12 bases align to TRBD2. CDR1 is MNHEY and CDR2 is SMNVEV in the germline V gene (reference sequence). This CDR3 region has 15 residues. V lost 5 bases, J lost 8 bases, and 7 bases stayed unmatched. CDR3 residues: CASSRLAGVGDEQFF. In DNA, the CDR3 is TGTGCCAGCAGTAGACTAGCGGGAGTCGGGGATGAGCAGTTCTTC.

The chain links TRBV7-6 to TRBJ1-1, with D perhaps matching TRBD1 (6 bases). Deletions cut 6 bases from V and 9 bases from J, with 14 bases between. The germline V gene has CDR1 SGHVS and CDR2 FNYEAQ. There are 12 residues in the CDR3. The CDR3 DNA is TGTGCCAGCAGAACGCTGGGACAACAAGCTTTCTTT. Encoded protein: CASRTLGQQAFF.

This chain links TRBV5-7 with TRBJ2-1, with TRBD1 as a possible D gene (6 bases). TRBV5-7 is sorted into the ORF group, with uncertain function. The CDR3 has 14 amino acids. The V end was cut by 6 bases, the J end by 5 bases, with 15 bases between. The CDR3 spells CASTYRELNNEQFF. The CDR3 nucleotides read TGTGCCAGCACCTACAGGGAACTCAACAATGAGCAGTTCTTC.

The chain is built from TRBV5-1 and TRBJ2-3, with TRBD2 matching 11 bases. V lost 3 bases and J lost 1; bases outside the gene matches: 7. The CDR3 spans 17 residues. Germline-derived CDR1 and CDR2 are SGHRS and YFSETQ. The CDR3 DNA reads TGCGCCAGCAGCTATTATCCGGGACTAGCGGGCACAGATACGCAGTATTTT. This encodes CASSYYPGLAGTDTQYF.

This clone occurred once. The genes are TRBV27 and TRBJ1-6; D may be TRBD1 (5 bases). V lost 3 bases and J 7 bases, leaving 13 bases between the germline ends. The CDR3 is made up of 15 amino acids. Looked up from germline, CDR1 is MNHEY and CDR2 is SMNVEV (reference sequence). CDR3 region: CASSFLGEGNSPLHF. The CDR3 DNA sequence: TGTGCCAGCAGTTTCCTAGGGGAAGGGAATTCACCCCTCCACTTT.

The chain is built from TRBV5-4 and TRBJ2-2; no clear D. Germline values: CDR1 SGHNT, CDR2 YYREEE (reference sequence). Trimming stripped 0 bases from V and 0 bases from J, with 9 bases between. CDR3 length: 16 amino acids. CDR3 bases: TGTGCCAGCAGCTTGGTGGGGTCAGCGAACACCGGGGAGCTGTTTTTT. Protein sequence: CASSLVGSANTGELFF.

This chain connects TRBV5-1 to TRBJ2-2, with TRBD1 as a possible D gene (5 bases). Germline V gives CDR1 SGHRS, CDR2 YFSETQ. The CDR3 totals 15 residues. Deletions cut 5 bases from V and 1 base from J, with 12 bases between. The CDR3 DNA reads as TGCGCCAGCAGATCGACAGAGCTGAACACCGGGGAGCTGTTTTTT. Amino acid sequence: CASRSTELNTGELFF.

This chain connects TRBV27 to TRBJ2-2; 8 nucleotides line up with TRBD1. This CDR3 has 16 residues. Trimming removed 3 bases from V and 7 bases from J; junction bases left unmatched: 10. The germline V gene encodes CDR1 MNHEY and CDR2 SMNVEV (reference sequence). The CDR3 nucleotides read TGTGCCAGCAGTTTGATCCCCGGACAGGGCAACGGGGAGCTGTTTTTT. Protein: CASSLIPGQGNGELFF.

In this sample, this clone turned up a few times. The genes are TRBV19 and TRBJ1-1; D is unresolved. The CDR3 sequence is 13 residues long. Between the trimmed V and J ends, which lost 8 bases and 4 bases, there was a span of 14 bases. Germline CDR1 reads LNHDA; CDR2 reads SQIVND (reference sequence). The CDR3 reads CASFSRPGTEAFF. In DNA form, the CDR3 reads TGTGCCAGTTTTTCCCGGCCGGGCACTGAAGCTTTCTTT.

This chain connects TRBV15 to TRBJ2-1; 8 nucleotides match TRBD2. Germline values: CDR1 LNHNV, CDR2 YYDKDF (reference sequence). CDR3 size: 15 residues. Trimming cost V 4 bases and J 6 bases; bases outside gene matches: 8. CDR3 loop: CATSTGREVSNEQFF. CDR3 bases: TGTGCCACCAGCACGGGGCGGGAGGTGAGCAATGAGCAGTTCTTC.